A single sample is the source of the 17 T cell receptor delta chains below, sequenced in a study of gamma-delta chains in newborns, infants, children. TCRdb re-called the reads with CATT. The table records more than 3,000 delta-chain clones, 4% to 5% of them present only once. The sample was blood. These receptors were obtained from a child who was a newborn, infant or young child, either healthy, febrile or measles-vaccinated (not recorded which).

This clone was seen only a few times. This may come from a read error, since a much larger clone is one base off. Other DNA sequences in the sample encode the same CDR3. The rearrangement joins TRDV2 to TRDJ1; 8 bases map to TRDD3. The V gene's germline CDR1 is GEAIGNYY and CDR2 EKD. This CDR3 has 18 amino acids. The CDR3 loop reads CACDTLGYDEEYTDKLIF. The CDR3 coding sequence is TGTGCCTGTGACACGCTGGGATACGACGAGGAGTACACCGATAAACTCATCTTC.

Judged by abundance, this clone is medium-sized (0.01 to 0.1%). The chain carries TRDV2 and TRDJ3, with 9 positions matching TRDD3. With 3 bases clipped from V and 0 bases from J, the junction kept 17 bases outside the gene matches. Germline V gene sequence: CDR1 GEAIGNYY, CDR2 EKD. The CDR3 covers 22 residues. The CDR3 sequence is CACDRIPSGGIHPSWDTRQMFF. DNA of the CDR3: TGTGCCTGTGACCGAATTCCCTCCGGGGGGATACACCCCTCCTGGGACACCCGACAGATGTTTTTC.

With respect to this clone: A read error is likely here: a far larger clone is one base away. Other DNA sequences in this specimen translate into the identical CDR3. This chain joins TRDV2 and TRDJ1; 8 bases are shared with TRDD3. The CDR3 is 20 residues long. Per germline, CDR1 GEAIGNYY and CDR2 EKD. The CDR3 DNA reads TGTGCCTGCGACACGCTCGCTACTGGGGGGCCTTCTGAGTACACCGATAAACTCATCTTT. It codes for CACDTLATGGPSEYTDKLIF.

Turning to this clone: At one end, the junction sequence differs from germline, possibly due to a read error. Within the sample, other DNA sequences also encode this same CDR3. CDR3 coding DNA: TGTGCCTGTGACACTGTTGCAGCTGGGGGTCCACCCAACACCGATAAACTCATCTTC. It is translated as CACDTVAAGGPPNTDKLIF. The chain joins TRDV2 to TRDJ1, with 7 positions matching TRDD3. Germline values: CDR1 GEAIGNYY, CDR2 EKD. This CDR3 comprises 19 residues.

Points on this clone: Possible read error: a much larger clone is one base away. The chain carries TRDV2 and TRDJ1, with TRDD3 identical over 8 bases. Germline V gives CDR1 GEAIGNYY, CDR2 EKD. J was trimmed by 3 bases and V by 0 bases; bases with no gene match: 14. This CDR3 region has 18 residues. Here the CDR3 DNA reads TGTGCCTGTGACACCGTCTCTGCTGGGGGACCCTTGGCCGATAAACTCATCTTT. Translated, it gives CACDTVSAGGPLADKLIF.

This clone counts as medium-sized. The identical CDR3 is also encoded by other nucleotide sequences in the sample. J is TRDJ1 and V is TRDV2; TRDD3 matches at 12 bases. This CDR3 is built from 18 residues. V was clipped by 3 bases and J by 0 bases; unmatched bases: 10. CDR1 GEAIGNYY and CDR2 EKD come from the germline V gene. The CDR3 sequence is CACDPAAGGYEYTDKLIF. The DNA for the CDR3 is TGTGCCTGTGACCCCGCTGCTGGGGGATACGAATACACCGATAAACTCATCTTT.

Concerning this clone: This clone may be a read error of a much larger clone one base away. Other DNA sequences of this sample code for an identical CDR3. This chain joins TRDV2 and TRDJ1, with D possibly matching TRDD3 (6 bases). The V gene's germline CDR1 is GEAIGNYY and CDR2 EKD. This CDR3 comprises 15 residues. Trimming removed 1 base from V and 0 bases from J, with 11 bases in between. The CDR3 bases are TGTGCCTGTGACACGCTGGGGATGAACACCGATAAACTCATCTTT. Translated: CACDTLGMNTDKLIF.

About this clone: One junction end disagrees with the germline gene, perhaps due to a read error. The same CDR3 also results from other DNA sequences found in this sample. The rearrangement links TRDV2 to TRDJ1; 8 nucleotides match TRDD3. The germline gives CDR1 GEAIGNYY, CDR2 EKD. The length of the CDR3 is 15 residues. CDR3 sequence reads: CACDTVGYEADKLIF. The CDR3 region has the DNA TGTGCCTGTGACACCGTGGGATACGAAGCCGACAAACTCATCTTT.

Worth noting for this clone: A much larger clone is a single base away; this may be a read error. The V call is TRDV2, the J call TRDJ3; 10 nucleotides line up with TRDD3. The germline V gene has CDR1 GEAIGNYY and CDR2 EKD. CDR3 size: 19 residues. CDR3 coding DNA: TGTGCCTGTGACACGACTGGGGGATCCAGCTCCCGGGACACCCGACAGATGTTTTTC. The encoded protein is CACDTTGGSSSRDTRQMFF.

V is TRDV2 and J is TRDJ3; TRDD3 agrees at 13 bases. The germline V gene has CDR1 GEAIGNYY and CDR2 EKD. CDR3 length: 21 amino acids. The ends lost 3 bases at V and 7 bases at J; junction bases unmatched: 17. The CDR3 bases are TGTGCCTGTGACTCCATTACTGGGGGATACGAAACGGATTGTGACACCCGACAGATGTTTTTC. Amino acids: CACDSITGGYETDCDTRQMFF.

This clone is labeled medium-sized (0.01 to 0.1%). The same CDR3 is also encoded by other DNA sequences in this sample. The rearrangement links TRDV2 to TRDJ3; 12 bases fit TRDD3. CDR3 length equals 21 residues. The junction had 11 bases not matched to a gene; V was cut back by 0 bases and J by 3 bases. In germline, CDR1 is GEAIGNYY, CDR2 EKD. For the CDR3, the DNA is TGTGCCTGTGACACCATCTCAACTGGGGGATACTTTGGCTGGGACACCCGACAGATGTTTTTC. Amino acids: CACDTISTGGYFGWDTRQMFF.

This clone has a handful of counts. Germline is not matched at one junction end, which may reflect a read error. Other DNA sequences from this sample encode an identical CDR3 as well. The rearrangement joins TRDV2 to TRDJ1, with D perhaps matching TRDD3 (5 bases). The CDR3 consists of 16 residues. Germline V gene sequence: CDR1 GEAIGNYY, CDR2 EKD. Here the CDR3 reads CACDTLEDRYTDKLIF. Here the CDR3 DNA reads TGTGCCTGCGACACCCTGGAGGATAGGTACACCGATAAACTCATCTTT.

As concerns this clone: Being one base from a much bigger clone, this may be a read error. The gene calls are TRDV2 and TRDJ3, with D maybe TRDD3 (6 bases). The V gene's germline CDR1 is GEAIGNYY and CDR2 EKD. The CDR3 runs 17 residues. Trimming shortened V by 0 bases and J by 2 bases, and 10 bases separated the two germline ends. CDR3 protein: CACDTLLGPWDTRQMFF. The DNA of the CDR3 is TGTGCCTGTGACACCTTACTGGGCCCCTGGGACACCCGACAGATGTTTTTC.

A remark on this clone: With only one base between it and a far larger clone, this is likely a read error. The sample has other DNA sequences that encode this CDR3 too. The genes are TRDV2 and TRDJ1; 8 positions agree with TRDD3. This CDR3 is built from 19 residues. Germline lookup yields CDR1 GEAIGNYY and CDR2 EKD. Here the CDR3 reads CACDPLSDWGAQLTDKLIF. DNA of the CDR3: TGCGCCTGTGACCCCCTCTCCGACTGGGGGGCACAACTCACCGATAAACTCATCTTT.

By share of the sample, this clone is large. In the same sample, other DNA sequences code for this CDR3. This chain links TRDV2 with TRDJ1; 8 positions match TRDD3. Germline values: CDR1 GEAIGNYY, CDR2 EKD. Trimming removed 4 bases from V and 0 bases from J; junction bases left unmatched: 12. This CDR3 has 17 amino acids. The CDR3 coding sequence is TGTGCCTGTGATTTACTACTGGGGGCGGGGAACACCGATAAACTCATCTTT. Residues: CACDLLLGAGNTDKLIF.

By proportion, this clone is medium-sized (0.01 to 0.1%). This chain joins TRDV2 and TRDJ3; 11 nucleotides line up with TRDD3. CDR1 and CDR2 from the germline V gene are GEAIGNYY and EKD. J was trimmed by 0 bases and V by 0 bases; bases with no gene match: 9. The CDR3 extends over 21 amino acids. The CDR3 DNA is TGTGCCTGTGACACCGTACTGGGGGATAGCCCCCGCTCCTGGGACACCCGACAGATGTTTTTC. Protein sequence: CACDTVLGDSPRSWDTRQMFF.

By share, this clone ranks as medium-sized. This chain joins TRDV2 and TRDJ1; 12 bases match TRDD3. J was trimmed by 3 bases and V by 0 bases; bases with no gene match: 25. This CDR3 is 23 amino acids long. The germline V gene encodes CDR1 GEAIGNYY and CDR2 EKD. The CDR3 region is CACDTVGGDWHTGGYKEADKLIF. Here the CDR3 DNA reads TGTGCCTGTGACACCGTCGGAGGGGATTGGCATACTGGGGGATACAAGGAGGCCGATAAACTCATCTTT.